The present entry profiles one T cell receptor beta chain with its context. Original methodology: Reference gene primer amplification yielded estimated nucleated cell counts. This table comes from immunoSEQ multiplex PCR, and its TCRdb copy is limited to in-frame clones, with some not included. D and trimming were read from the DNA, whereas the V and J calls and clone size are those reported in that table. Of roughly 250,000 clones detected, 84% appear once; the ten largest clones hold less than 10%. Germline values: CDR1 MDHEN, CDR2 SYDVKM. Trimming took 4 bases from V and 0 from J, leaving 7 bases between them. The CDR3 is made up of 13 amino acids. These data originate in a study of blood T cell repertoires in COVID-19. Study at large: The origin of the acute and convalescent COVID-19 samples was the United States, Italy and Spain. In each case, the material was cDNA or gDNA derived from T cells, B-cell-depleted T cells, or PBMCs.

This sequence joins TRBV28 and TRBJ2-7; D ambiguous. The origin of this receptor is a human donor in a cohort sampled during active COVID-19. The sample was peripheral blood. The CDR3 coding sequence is TGTGCCAGCAGTTACGCCAGCTCCTACGAGCAGTACTTC. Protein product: CASSYASSYEQYF.